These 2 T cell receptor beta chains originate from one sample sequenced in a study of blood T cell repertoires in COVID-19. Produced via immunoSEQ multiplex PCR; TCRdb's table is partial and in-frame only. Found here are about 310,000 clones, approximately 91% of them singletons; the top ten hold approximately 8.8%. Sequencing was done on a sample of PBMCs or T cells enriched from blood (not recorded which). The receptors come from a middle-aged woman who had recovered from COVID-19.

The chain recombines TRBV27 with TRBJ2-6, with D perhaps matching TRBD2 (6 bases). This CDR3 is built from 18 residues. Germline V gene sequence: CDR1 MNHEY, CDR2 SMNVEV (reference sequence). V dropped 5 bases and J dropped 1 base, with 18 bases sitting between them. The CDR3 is CASSLSVSEGSGANVLTF. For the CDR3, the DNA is TGTGCCAGCAGTCTGAGCGTCTCGGAGGGGTCTGGGGCCAACGTCCTGACTTTC.

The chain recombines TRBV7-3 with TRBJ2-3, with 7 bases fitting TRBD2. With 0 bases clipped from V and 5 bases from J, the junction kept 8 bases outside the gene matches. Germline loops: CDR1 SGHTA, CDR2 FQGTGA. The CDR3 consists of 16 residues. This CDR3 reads CASSLTLSGGVDTQYF. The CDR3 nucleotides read TGTGCCAGCAGCTTAACATTATCGGGAGGAGTAGATACGCAGTATTTT.